This entry is about one TCR beta chain. Its specificity is not known. The germline V gene has CDR1 MDHEN and CDR2 SYDVKM. This CDR3 has 16 amino acids. Germline trimming cut 6 bases from V and 7 bases from J; bases unmatched to any gene: 13. Clones were sequenced by immunoSEQ multiplex PCR, and TCRdb holds only the in-frame ones, with some missing. This table holds under 130,000 clones, roughly 91% found once. The data were taken from a study of T cell responses to AZD1222 COVID-19 vaccine. Findings of the study overall: The donor cohort was predominantly white British with a female majority, and clonal diversity may have been underestimated. Baseline antibody screening turned up just six seropositive AZD1222 recipients. Spike was spanned by vaccine-associated CD4 TCRs, which were dominant at 160-218 and 743-854.

The TCR was taken from an adult in good health. The J gene is TRBJ2-5, the V gene TRBV28; TRBD2 aligns across 11 bases. The specimen comprised peripheral blood, sampled on day 0 of AZD1222 vaccination. CDR3 sequence (DNA): TGTGCCAGCAGCCCTGCGACTAGCGGGACCCGGGGGACCCAGTACTTC. Residues: CASSPATSGTRGTQYF.